The next 9 T cell receptor beta chains were all read from a single sample in a study of beta chain features in type 1 diabetes. Reverse transcription of all isolated RNA meant that expressed TCRB transcripts were sequenced. The table came from immunoSEQ multiplex PCR; TCRdb's copy has only in-frame clones and leaves some out. Here the sample spans around 330,000 clones, roughly 9.6% being singletons. Source material: naive CD4+ T cells from blood. The receptors derive from a woman in her thirties in good health.

In its sample, this clone was seen a few times. V gene TRBV4-3 combines with J gene TRBJ2-7, with TRBD1 matching 9 bases. Germline V gives CDR1 LGHNA, CDR2 YSLEER. The V gene end was trimmed by 4 bases and the J gene end by 0 bases; junction bases not matched to a gene: 4. This CDR3 is built from 15 residues. CDR3 DNA sequence: TGCGCCAGCAGCCTGGGACAGGGTCGCTCCTACGAGCAGTACTTC. Protein product: CASSLGQGRSYEQYF.

This clone appeared a few times. The V call is TRBV2, the J call TRBJ1-5; D may be TRBD1 (5 bases). The CDR3 extends over 12 amino acids. The germline gives CDR1 SNHLY, CDR2 FYNNEI. The V end was cut by 11 bases, the J end by 6 bases, with 14 bases between. The CDR3 region is CAGSSRGQPQHF. The DNA of the CDR3 is TGTGCCGGCTCTTCTAGGGGTCAGCCCCAGCATTTT.

There are a few counts of this clone. The rearrangement links TRBV4-3 to TRBJ1-2; the D is unclear. Germline CDR1 reads LGHNA; CDR2 reads YSLEER. The CDR3 runs to 16 residues. Trimming took 0 bases from V and 3 from J, leaving 14 bases between them. This CDR3 is CASSQEVGARYYGYTF. For the CDR3, the DNA is TGCGCCAGCAGCCAAGAAGTGGGAGCCAGGTACTATGGCTACACCTTC.

This clone has more than one count but fewer than ten. The J gene is TRBJ2-7, the V gene TRBV29-1, with 10 bases identical to TRBD2. Germline CDR1 SQVTM, CDR2 ANQGSEA. The trim removed 5 bases at V and 5 bases at J, leaving 12 bases unmatched. This CDR3 has 15 amino acids. The CDR3 sequence is CSVQLLAGAHNEQYF. The DNA for the CDR3 is TGCAGCGTTCAATTGCTAGCGGGAGCTCACAACGAGCAGTACTTC.

This chain connects TRBV7-9 to TRBJ1-1, with no clear D. Germline V CDR1 and CDR2: SEHNR, FQNEAQ (reference sequence). The ends were cut back, 5 bases at V and 3 bases at J, with 10 bases in the middle. The length of the CDR3 is 13 residues. The CDR3 is CASSPPFDTEAFF. The DNA of the CDR3 is TGTGCCAGCAGCCCCCCCTTTGACACTGAAGCTTTCTTT. Looking up the rest from reference TRBV7-9 and TRBJ1-1 gives the full variable domain: DTGVSQNPRHKITKRGQNVTFRCDPISEHNRLYWYRQTLGQGPEFLTYFQNEAQLEKSRLLSDRFSAERPKGSFSTLEIQRTEQGDSAMYLCASSPPFDTEAFFGQGTRLTVV.

This clone showed up just a few times. J is TRBJ2-1 and V is TRBV10-3; 9 bases are shared with TRBD2. The V segment lost 6 bases and the J segment 4 bases; nucleotides outside the gene matches: 4. Looked up from germline, CDR1 is ENHRY and CDR2 is SYGVKD. The CDR3 loop spans 14 amino acids. The CDR3 spells CAIRASGNYNEQFF. CDR3 DNA sequence: TGTGCCATCAGGGCTAGCGGGAATTACAATGAGCAGTTCTTC.

J is TRBJ1-2 and V is TRBV25-1, with TRBD1 matching over 7 bases. CDR3 length: 16 amino acids. CDR1 and CDR2 (germline): MGHDK, SYGVNS. V lost 8 bases and J lost 8; bases outside the gene matches: 20. CDR3 sequence (DNA): TGTGCCAGCGTTTCAGACCGGACAGGCGTCGATGACGGCTACACCTTC. This gives the protein CASVSDRTGVDDGYTF.

The rearrangement uses TRBV28 and TRBJ2-5, with TRBD1 matching over 7 bases. The CDR3 is made up of 14 amino acids. Germline-derived CDR1 and CDR2 are MDHEN and SYDVKM. Unmatched junction bases numbered 3, after V lost 5 bases and J lost 0 bases. The CDR3 spells CASSRGTDQETQYF. CDR3 DNA sequence: TGTGCCAGCAGTAGAGGGACAGACCAAGAGACCCAGTACTTC.

This chain uses TRBV19 with TRBJ2-3; weak D call: TRBD1 (6 bases). CDR1 LNHDA and CDR2 SQIVND come from the germline V gene (reference sequence). The ends were cut back, 5 bases at V and 1 base at J, with 10 bases in the middle. The CDR3 covers 14 residues. The CDR3 spells CASSWPGGTDTQYF. The DNA of the CDR3 is TGTGCCAGTAGTTGGCCAGGGGGCACAGATACGCAGTATTTT.